The present entry profiles one T cell receptor (beta chain) with its context. Documented time point: blood 4 weeks post-SBRT, at nephrectomy. This sample's treatment: 15 Gy SBRT to primary tumor, nephrectomy 4 weeks later. The data stem from a study of radiation and T cells in renal cell carcinoma. Some clones are missing from TCRdb's copy, which holds only in-frame ones; the method was immunoSEQ multiplex PCR. The sample holds around 99,000 clones; around 84% are singletons and the top ten take approximately 7.2%. Trimming removed 1 base from V and 2 bases from J; junction bases left unmatched: 11. This CDR3 contains 18 residues. Germline-derived CDR1 and CDR2 are LGHNA and YSLEER.

This sample comprised blood, obtained from a patient whose treatment included radiotherapy and nephrectomy. The gene calls are TRBV4-3 and TRBJ2-3; 8 bases are a match to TRBD2. This sequence originates from a man aged 55 to 70 with renal cell carcinoma. This CDR3 is CASSQASLTAGATDTQYF. CDR3 nucleotides: TGCGCCAGCAGCCAAGCATCTCTTACAGCGGGGGCCACAGATACGCAGTATTTT.